This TCR beta chain was profiled in a study of CD8 T cells in Susac syndrome (dated by TCRdb to between 2018 and 2021). For context, the study as a whole: The study used repertoire sequencing to test whether antigen drove CD8+ T cell activation and differentiation in Susac syndrome.

Comments on this clonotype: The clone's antigen remains unknown. No per-base quality is available; no much larger clone lies one base away.

RNA was extracted using the RNeasy kit, and roughly 0.5 to 1 microgram was reverse transcribed with random hexamers. The immunoSEQ multiplex PCR assay, covering 54 Vbeta and 13 Jbeta segments, was used to amplify TCR beta CDR3 regions. PCR amplification bias was corrected using a synthetic template baseline for primer optimization and computational correction. The paper's data handling went like this. Reads were annotated to V, D and J genes according to IMGT and were analyzed with immunoSEQ Analyzer, with only productive sequences retained. Clonality was computed as one minus Shannon entropy normalized by log2 of the number of productive unique sequences. For each patient and control, public and private clones were evaluated within the 100 most prevalent clones. Clones were defined as Susac-specific when absent from the healthy and MS cohorts, from roughly 1,100 published viral clones and from other ImmuneACCESS disease sequences. The raw public data were reprocessed by TCRdb itself: fastp quality trimming at Q25, MiXCR clonotype calling, in-frame beta chains only. Rows are combined by CDR3 protein, so each entry shows the most common genes and DNA. None of the V and J calls come from the authors' own analysis; TCRdb made them. The sample table holds approximately 200,000 distinct CDR3 sequences, of which around 95% were seen once. Of the sample, around 0.076% is held by the ten largest clones.

Peripheral blood CD8+ and CD4+ T cells from healthy donors, Susac syndrome patients and multiple sclerosis patients were profiled by high-throughput TCR beta sequencing. The multiple sclerosis controls were treatment-naive patients who had stable or active relapsing-remitting disease and met the revised McDonald criteria. Bulk CD8+ and CD4+ T cells were purified magnetically by negative isolation, whereas CD8+ TEMRA cells were enriched by FACS. Blood was drawn into EDTA tubes, processed within 24 hours, and PBMCs were isolated by density gradient centrifugation. PBMCs intended for TCR sequencing were cryopreserved in liquid nitrogen and thawed later in a water bath at 37 degrees C. The sorted or isolated CD4+, CD8+ and CD8+ TEMRA cells had a purity of 90% or higher. V loses 4 bases, J loses 2 bases, and the germline ends lie 12 bases apart. From the cysteine up to the phenylalanine, the CDR3 has a length of 13 residues. The read is trimmed to its CDR3 DNA, 39 bases read in frame from base 1. From a lookup of the germline V gene, CDR1 and CDR2 are SQVTM and ANQGSEA.

Summary of the overall study and its limitations: The TCR sequencing and HLA analysis was acknowledged to have included a relatively small number of individuals.

This sequence originates from a human donor with multiple sclerosis. What was sequenced was CD4+ T cells from PBMCs. The receptor chain draws on TRBV29-1 and TRBJ2-7; the D segment is perhaps TRBD1 or TRBD2, each sharing 5 matched bases. This receptor carries the CDR3 CSVGQLAPYEQYF. The nucleotide sequence reads as follows: TGCAGCGTTGGACAGCTAGCCCCCTACGAGCAGTACTTC.